The entry that follows covers one T cell receptor beta chain sequence. Its matching antigen is unknown. The junction differs from germline at one of its ends, possibly a read error. The germline gives CDR1 SGHVS, CDR2 FNYEAQ. The length of the CDR3 is 11 residues. The study drew all its donors from Caucasian adults living in Nashville, Tennessee. The method was immunoSEQ multiplex PCR; TCRdb's version includes in-frame clones alone and lacks a portion of them. The sample includes some 700,000 clones, 90% seen only once; the top ten take 34%. The data were taken from a study of shared clonotypes between healthy human individuals. Broader study findings: Of the naive CD4 clonotypes, around 5.2% were shared across a few donors.

The TCR was taken from a man between 18 and 29 years old in good health. Some clones in this sample may be carry-over from other donors' samples. This chain joins TRBV7-6 and TRBJ1-2; D gene ambiguous. What was sequenced was memory CD8+ T cells from PBMCs. The subset: CD45RO+ cells pooled with CCR7-negative TemRA cells. The CDR3 is CASSFPPGLPF. The CDR3 coding sequence is TGTGCCAGCAGCTTCCCTCCCGGCCTCCCCTTC.